This TCR beta chain was recorded in a study of blood T cell repertoires in COVID-19. At the level of the study: Acute and convalescent COVID-19 samples came from the United States, Italy and Spain. Nucleic acid was either cDNA or gDNA, and it came from T cells, B-cell-depleted T cells, or PBMCs.

In its sample, this clone was seen once. With V trimmed by 0 bases and J by 7 bases, 5 bases remained unmatched. This CDR3 is 16 amino acids long. CDR1 MNHEY and CDR2 SVGAGI come from the germline V gene. Per the original methods: Nucleated cell counts were estimated from reference gene primer amplification. Libraries were prepared by immunoSEQ multiplex PCR; TCRdb keeps only in-frame clonotypes and omits some of them. That table furnishes V, J and clone size, whereas the DNA furnished D and trimming. The table records over 250,000 clones, over 80% of them present only once. This chain uses TRBV6-5 with TRBJ1-6; 8 bases are shared with TRBD1. This sequence was found in a woman aged 35 to 49 who had recovered from COVID-19. Sequencing input: peripheral blood. DNA for the CDR3: TGTGCCAGCAGTTACTCGCAGGGGGCGCGAAATTCACCCCTCCACTTT. Translated, it gives CASSYSQGARNSPLHF.